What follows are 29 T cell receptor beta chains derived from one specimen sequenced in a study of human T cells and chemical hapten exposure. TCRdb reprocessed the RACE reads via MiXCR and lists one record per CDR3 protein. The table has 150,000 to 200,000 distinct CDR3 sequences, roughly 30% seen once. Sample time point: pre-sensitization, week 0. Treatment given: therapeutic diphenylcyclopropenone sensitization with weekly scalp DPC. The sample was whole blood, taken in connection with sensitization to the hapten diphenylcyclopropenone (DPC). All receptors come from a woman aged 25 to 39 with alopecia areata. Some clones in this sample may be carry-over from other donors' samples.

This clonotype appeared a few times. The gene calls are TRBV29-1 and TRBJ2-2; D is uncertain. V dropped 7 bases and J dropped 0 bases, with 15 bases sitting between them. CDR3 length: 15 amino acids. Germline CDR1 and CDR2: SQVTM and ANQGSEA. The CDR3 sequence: CSASLGLANTGELFF. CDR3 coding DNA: TGCAGCGCCTCTTTAGGGTTAGCGAACACCGGGGAGCTGTTTTTT.

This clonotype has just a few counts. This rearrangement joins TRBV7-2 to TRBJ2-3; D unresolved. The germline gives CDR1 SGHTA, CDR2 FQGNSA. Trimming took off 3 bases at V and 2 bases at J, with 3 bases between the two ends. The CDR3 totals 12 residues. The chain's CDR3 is CASSFHTDTQYF. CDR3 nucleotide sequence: TGTGCCAGCAGCTTCCACACAGATACGCAGTATTTT.

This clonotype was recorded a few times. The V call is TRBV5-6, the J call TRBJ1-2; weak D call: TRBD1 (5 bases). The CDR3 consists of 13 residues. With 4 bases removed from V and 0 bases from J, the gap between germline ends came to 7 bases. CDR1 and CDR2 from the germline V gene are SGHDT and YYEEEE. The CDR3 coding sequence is TGTGCCAGCAGCAGGGGATCTAACTATGGCTACACCTTC. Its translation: CASSRGSNYGYTF.

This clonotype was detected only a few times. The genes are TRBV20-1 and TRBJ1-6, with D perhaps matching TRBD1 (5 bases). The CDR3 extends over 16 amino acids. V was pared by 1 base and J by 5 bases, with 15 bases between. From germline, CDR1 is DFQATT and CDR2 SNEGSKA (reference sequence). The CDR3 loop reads CSARAWGDLNNSPLHF. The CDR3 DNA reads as TGCAGTGCTAGAGCCTGGGGGGATTTAAATAATTCACCCCTCCACTTT.

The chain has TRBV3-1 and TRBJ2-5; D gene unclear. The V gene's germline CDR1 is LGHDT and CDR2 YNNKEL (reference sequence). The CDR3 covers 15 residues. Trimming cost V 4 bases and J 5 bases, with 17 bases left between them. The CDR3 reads CASSPYRARRETQYF. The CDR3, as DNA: TGTGCCAGCAGCCCATACCGAGCGCGACGGGAGACCCAGTACTTC.

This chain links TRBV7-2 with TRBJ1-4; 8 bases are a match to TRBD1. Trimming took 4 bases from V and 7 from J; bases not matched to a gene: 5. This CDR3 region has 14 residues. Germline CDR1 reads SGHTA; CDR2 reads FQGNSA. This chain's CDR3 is CASSWRTGPEKLFF. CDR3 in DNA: TGTGCCAGCAGCTGGCGGACAGGGCCTGAAAAACTGTTTTTT.

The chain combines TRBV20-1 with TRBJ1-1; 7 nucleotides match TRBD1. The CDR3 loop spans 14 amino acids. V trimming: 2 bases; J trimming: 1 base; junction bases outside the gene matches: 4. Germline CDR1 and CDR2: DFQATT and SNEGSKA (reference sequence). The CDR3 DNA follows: TGCAGTGCTAGATATCAGGGGGGGAACACTGAAGCTTTCTTT. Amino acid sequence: CSARYQGGNTEAFF.

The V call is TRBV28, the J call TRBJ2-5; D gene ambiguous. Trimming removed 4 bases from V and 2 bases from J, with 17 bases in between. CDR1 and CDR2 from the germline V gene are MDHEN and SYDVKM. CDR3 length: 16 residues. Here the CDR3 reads CASSSSARVLQETQYF. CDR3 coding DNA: TGTGCCAGCAGTTCCTCCGCTCGGGTGTTACAAGAGACCCAGTACTTC.

CDR3 region: CASSLDLDRSHGYTF. Here the CDR3 DNA reads TGTGCCAGCAGCTTAGACCTGGACAGGTCCCATGGCTACACCTTC. The chain joins TRBV11-2 to TRBJ1-2, with 7 bases lining up with TRBD1. V dropped 0 bases and J dropped 6; count of bases not matched to a gene: 7. This CDR3 comprises 15 residues. The germline gives CDR1 SGHAT, CDR2 FQNNGV.

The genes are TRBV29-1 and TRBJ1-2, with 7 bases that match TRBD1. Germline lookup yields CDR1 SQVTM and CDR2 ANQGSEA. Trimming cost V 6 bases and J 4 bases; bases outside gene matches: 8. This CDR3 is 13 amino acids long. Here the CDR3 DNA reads TGCAGCGTCGTCGACAGGGCTGGCTATGGCTACACCTTC. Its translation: CSVVDRAGYGYTF.

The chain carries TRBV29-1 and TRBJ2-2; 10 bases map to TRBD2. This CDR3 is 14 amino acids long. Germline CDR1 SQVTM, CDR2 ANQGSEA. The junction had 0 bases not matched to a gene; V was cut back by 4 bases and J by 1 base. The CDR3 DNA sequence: TGCAGCGTTGGACTAGCGGGGAACACCGGGGAGCTGTTTTTT. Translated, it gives CSVGLAGNTGELFF.

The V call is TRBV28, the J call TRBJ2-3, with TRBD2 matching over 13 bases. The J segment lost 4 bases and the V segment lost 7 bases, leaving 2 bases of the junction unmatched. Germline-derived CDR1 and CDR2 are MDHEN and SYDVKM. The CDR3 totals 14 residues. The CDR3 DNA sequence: TGTGCCAGCACGACTAGCGGGAGGTCAGATACGCAGTATTTT. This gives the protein CASTTSGRSDTQYF.

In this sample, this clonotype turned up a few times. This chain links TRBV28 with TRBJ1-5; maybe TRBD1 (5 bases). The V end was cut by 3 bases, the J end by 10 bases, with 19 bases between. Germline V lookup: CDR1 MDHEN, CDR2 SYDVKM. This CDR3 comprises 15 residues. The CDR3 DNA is TGTGCCAGCAGTTTGGGGTGGGGCAGGGTGGGACCCCAGCATTTT. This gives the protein CASSLGWGRVGPQHF. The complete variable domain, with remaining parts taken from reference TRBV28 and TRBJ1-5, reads DVKVTQSSRYLVKRTGEKVFLECVQDMDHENMFWYRQDPGLGLRLIYFSYDVKMKEKGDIPEGYSVSREKKERFSLILESASTNQTSMYLCASSLGWGRVGPQHFGDGTRLSIL.

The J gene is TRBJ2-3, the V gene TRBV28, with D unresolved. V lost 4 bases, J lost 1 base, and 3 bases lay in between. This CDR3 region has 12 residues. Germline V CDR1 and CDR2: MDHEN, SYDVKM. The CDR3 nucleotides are TGTGCCAGCAGTTCAGGCACAGATACGCAGTATTTT. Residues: CASSSGTDTQYF.

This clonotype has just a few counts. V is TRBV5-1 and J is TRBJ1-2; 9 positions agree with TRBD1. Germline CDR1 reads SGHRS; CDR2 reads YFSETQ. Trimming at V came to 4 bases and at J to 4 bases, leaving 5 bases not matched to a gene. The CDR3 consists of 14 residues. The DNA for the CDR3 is TGCGCCAGCAGCCGGACAGGGGATACCTATGGCTACACCTTC. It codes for CASSRTGDTYGYTF.

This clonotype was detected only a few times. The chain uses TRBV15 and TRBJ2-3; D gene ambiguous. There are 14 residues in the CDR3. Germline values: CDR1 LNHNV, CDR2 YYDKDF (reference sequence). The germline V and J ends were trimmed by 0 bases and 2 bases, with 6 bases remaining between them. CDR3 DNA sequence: TGTGCCACCAGCAGAGAGTACTTCACAGATACGCAGTATTTT. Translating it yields CATSREYFTDTQYF.

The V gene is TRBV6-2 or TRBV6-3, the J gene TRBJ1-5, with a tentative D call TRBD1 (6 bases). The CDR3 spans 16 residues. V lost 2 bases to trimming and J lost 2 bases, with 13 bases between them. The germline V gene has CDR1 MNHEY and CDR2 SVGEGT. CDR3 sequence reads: CASSYGGGPGNQPQHF. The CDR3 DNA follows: TGTGCCAGCAGTTACGGGGGGGGCCCGGGCAATCAGCCCCAGCATTTT.

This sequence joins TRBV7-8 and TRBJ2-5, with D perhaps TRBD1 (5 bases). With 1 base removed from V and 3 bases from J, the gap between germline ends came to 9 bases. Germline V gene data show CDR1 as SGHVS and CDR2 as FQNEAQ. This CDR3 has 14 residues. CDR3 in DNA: TGTGCCAGCAGCTTAGAGGACACTAAAGAGACCCAGTACTTC. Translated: CASSLEDTKETQYF.

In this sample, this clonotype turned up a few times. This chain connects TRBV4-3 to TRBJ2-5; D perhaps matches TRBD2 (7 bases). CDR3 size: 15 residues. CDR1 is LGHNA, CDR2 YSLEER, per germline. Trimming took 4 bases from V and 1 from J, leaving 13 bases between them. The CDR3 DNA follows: TGCGCCAGCAGCCTATTCGCGGGGGCCCAAGAGACCCAGTACTTC. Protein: CASSLFAGAQETQYF.

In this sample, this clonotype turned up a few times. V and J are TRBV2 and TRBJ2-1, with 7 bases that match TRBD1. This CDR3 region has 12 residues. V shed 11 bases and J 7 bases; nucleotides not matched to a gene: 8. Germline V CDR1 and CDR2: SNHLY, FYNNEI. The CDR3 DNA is TGTGCCGGTAGGGGGCGAGAAAATGAGCAGTTCTTC. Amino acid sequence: CAGRGRENEQFF.

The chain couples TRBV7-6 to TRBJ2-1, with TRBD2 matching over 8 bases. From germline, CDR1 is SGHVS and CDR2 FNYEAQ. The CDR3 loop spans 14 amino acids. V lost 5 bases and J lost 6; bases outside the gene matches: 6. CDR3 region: CASSPAAGVNEQFF. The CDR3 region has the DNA TGTGCCAGCAGCCCCGCAGCGGGGGTCAATGAGCAGTTCTTC.

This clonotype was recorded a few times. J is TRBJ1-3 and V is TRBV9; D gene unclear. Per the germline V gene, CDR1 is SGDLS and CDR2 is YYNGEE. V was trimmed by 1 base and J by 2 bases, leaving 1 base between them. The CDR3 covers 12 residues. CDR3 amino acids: CASSVPGNTIYF. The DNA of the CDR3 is TGTGCCAGCAGCGTACCTGGAAACACCATATATTTT.

CDR3 bases: TGTGCCAGCAGCGCGGGACTAGCGGGAGTTGAGCAGTACTTC. It translates to CASSAGLAGVEQYF. The J gene is TRBJ2-7, the V gene TRBV9; 14 bases match TRBD2. V lost 3 bases and J lost 7; bases outside the gene matches: 3. CDR3 size: 14 residues. Germline lookup yields CDR1 SGDLS and CDR2 YYNGEE. Supplemented by reference TRBV9 and TRBJ2-7, the full variable domain reads DSGVTQTPKHLITATGQRVTLRCSPRSGDLSVYWYQQSLDQGLQFLIQYYNGEERAKGNILERFSAQQFPDLHSELNLSSLELGDSALYFCASSAGLAGVEQYFGPGTRLTVT.

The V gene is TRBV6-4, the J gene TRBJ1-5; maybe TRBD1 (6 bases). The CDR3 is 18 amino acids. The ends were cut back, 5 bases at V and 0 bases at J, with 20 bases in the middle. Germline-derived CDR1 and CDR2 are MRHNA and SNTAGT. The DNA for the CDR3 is TGTGCCAGCAGTTGGGCACACGGCCAGGGGCATAGCAATCAGCCCCAGCATTTT. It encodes CASSWAHGQGHSNQPQHF.

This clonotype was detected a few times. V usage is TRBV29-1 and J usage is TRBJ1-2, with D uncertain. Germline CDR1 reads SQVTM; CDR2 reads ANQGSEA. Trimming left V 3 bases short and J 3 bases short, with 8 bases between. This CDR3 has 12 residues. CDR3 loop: CSVDQEYYGYTF. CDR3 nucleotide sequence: TGCAGCGTTGATCAGGAATACTATGGCTACACCTTC.

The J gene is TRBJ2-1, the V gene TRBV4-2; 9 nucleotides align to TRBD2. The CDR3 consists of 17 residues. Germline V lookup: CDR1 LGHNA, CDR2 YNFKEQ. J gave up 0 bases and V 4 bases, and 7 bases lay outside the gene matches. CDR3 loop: CASSRGGGGSSYNEQFF. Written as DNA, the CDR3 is TGTGCCAGCAGCCGAGGCGGGGGGGGGAGCTCCTACAATGAGCAGTTCTTC.

CDR3 sequence: CSVLGQGPHEKLFF. CDR3 sequence (DNA): TGCAGCGTCCTAGGACAGGGGCCCCATGAAAAACTGTTTTTT. V is TRBV29-1 and J is TRBJ1-4; 9 positions agree with TRBD1. The CDR3 is 14 residues long. Germline lookup yields CDR1 SQVTM and CDR2 ANQGSEA. Losses at the gene ends were 6 bases for V and 6 bases for J; bases not matched to a gene: 8.

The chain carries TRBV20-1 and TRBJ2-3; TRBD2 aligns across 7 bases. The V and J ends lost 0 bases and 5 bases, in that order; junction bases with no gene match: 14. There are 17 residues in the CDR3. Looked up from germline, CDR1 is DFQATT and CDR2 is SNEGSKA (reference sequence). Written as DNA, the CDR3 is TGCAGTGCTAGAGATCCCCGTCGGGGTAGCGGGCAAGATACGCAGTATTTT. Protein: CSARDPRRGSGQDTQYF.

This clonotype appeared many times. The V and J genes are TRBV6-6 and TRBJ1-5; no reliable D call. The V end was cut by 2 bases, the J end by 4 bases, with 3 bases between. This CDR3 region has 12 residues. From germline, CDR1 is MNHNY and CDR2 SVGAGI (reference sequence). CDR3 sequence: CASSYANQPQHF. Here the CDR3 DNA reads TGTGCCAGCAGTTACGCTAATCAGCCCCAGCATTTT.